These 17 T cell receptor beta chains share one sample of origin, sequenced in a study of CD8 T cells in ankylosing spondylitis. TCRdb ran MiXCR on the 5' RACE reads and lists one entry per CDR3 protein. The profile shows 200,000 to 300,000 distinct CDR3 sequences, more than 9% of them singletons. The source material was blood, either unsorted or a sorted T cell fraction (not recorded which). The receptor source for this set is a male donor with ankylosing spondylitis or in good health (not recorded which).

This clonotype was counted at least ten times. The V call is TRBV4-1, the J call TRBJ1-1; D uncertain. V was clipped by 0 bases and J by 5 bases, with 13 bases between them. Germline V CDR1 and CDR2: MGHRA, YSYEKL. The CDR3 runs 15 residues. CDR3 coding DNA: TGCGCCAGCAGCCAAGATGGAATTCGGGGTACTGAAGCTTTCTTT. It codes for CASSQDGIRGTEAFF.

This clonotype has just a few counts. The rearrangement joins TRBV24-1 to TRBJ2-5, with D tentatively TRBD2 (6 bases). Trimming stripped 6 bases from V and 4 bases from J, with 14 bases between. Germline V gene lookup returns CDR1 KGHDR and CDR2 SFDVKD. CDR3 length: 14 residues. CDR3 nucleotide sequence: TGTGCCACCAGTCAGGCGGGACCTGGAGAGACCCAGTACTTC. Amino acid sequence: CATSQAGPGETQYF.

This clonotype was seen ten or more times. The rearrangement uses TRBV6-6 and TRBJ2-7; no clear D gene. CDR3 size: 11 residues. From germline, CDR1 is MNHNY and CDR2 SVGAGI (reference sequence). Trimming left V 5 bases short and J 7 bases short, with 9 bases between. DNA of the CDR3: TGTGCCAGCAGTACCGGCTGGGAGCAGTACTTC. This codes for CASSTGWEQYF.

This clonotype was counted ten times or more. The chain carries TRBV4-2 and TRBJ1-4; D is ambiguous. V gave up 1 base and J gave up 4 bases, with 4 bases separating them. Germline V gene lookup returns CDR1 LGHNA and CDR2 YNFKEQ. The CDR3 totals 13 residues. CDR3 sequence reads: CASSQVNNEKLFF. The CDR3 nucleotides read TGTGCCAGCAGCCAAGTAAATAATGAAAAACTGTTTTTT.

In its sample, this clonotype was seen many times. J is TRBJ2-7 and V is TRBV5-1; D unresolved. Germline values: CDR1 SGHRS, CDR2 YFSETQ. This CDR3 is built from 14 residues. Trimming cost V 0 bases and J 2 bases, with 9 bases left between them. The CDR3 bases are TGCGCCAGCAGCTTGGAAGTTCCCCCCTACGAGCAGTACTTC. Amino acids: CASSLEVPPYEQYF.

The CDR3 DNA follows: TGTGCCAGCAGACTTCATTCAGGGGGGAGCACAGATACGCAGTATTTT. It is translated as CASRLHSGGSTDTQYF. V usage is TRBV12-3 or TRBV12-4 and J usage is TRBJ2-3; perhaps TRBD1 as D (7 bases). V was trimmed by 6 bases and J by 0 bases, leaving 16 bases between them. The CDR3 runs 16 residues.

Many counts were recorded for this clonotype. V gene TRBV5-1 combines with J gene TRBJ1-6, with 8 bases lining up with TRBD1. Germline values: CDR1 SGHRS, CDR2 YFSETQ. This CDR3 contains 15 residues. J gave up 8 bases and V 2 bases, and 6 bases lay outside the gene matches. The CDR3 is CASSFRQGTDSPLHF. The CDR3 bases are TGCGCCAGCAGCTTTCGACAGGGGACGGATTCACCCCTCCACTTT.

This clonotype was counted ten times or more. V usage is TRBV10-1 and J usage is TRBJ2-7; TRBD2 is a possible D gene (5 bases). The ends were cut back, 3 bases at V and 7 bases at J, with 13 bases in the middle. Germline CDR1 WNHNN, CDR2 SYGVQD (reference sequence). There are 13 residues in the CDR3. The CDR3 region is CASSDWGVREQYF. The CDR3 nucleotides are TGCGCCAGCAGTGACTGGGGAGTACGGGAGCAGTACTTC.

This clonotype was recorded many times. The chain combines TRBV29-1 with TRBJ2-7; TRBD2 is a possible D gene (5 bases). Looked up from germline, CDR1 is SQVTM and CDR2 is ANQGSEA. The CDR3 sequence is 15 residues long. The V and J ends lost 1 base and 0 bases respectively, with 13 bases between them. The CDR3: CSVEGVGALSYEQYF. The CDR3 nucleotides are TGCAGCGTTGAAGGGGTGGGAGCCCTCTCCTACGAGCAGTACTTC.

This rearrangement joins TRBV25-1 to TRBJ2-5; a weak D match, TRBD2 (5 bases). The germline V gene has CDR1 MGHDK and CDR2 SYGVNS. V shed 6 bases and J shed 7 bases, with 9 bases lying between them. This CDR3 region has 11 residues. The DNA of the CDR3 is TGTGCCAGCAGCCCGAGCGGGACCCAGTACTTC. It translates to CASSPSGTQYF.

The table lists this clonotype with many counts. This chain connects TRBV30 to TRBJ1-6; tentative D call: TRBD1 (6 bases). Per germline, CDR1 GTSNPN and CDR2 SVGIG (reference sequence). The V end lost 4 bases, the J end lost 7 bases, and 17 bases lay between the germline ends. The CDR3 spans 15 residues. The chain's CDR3 is CAWTPRGRGNSPLHF. CDR3 DNA: TGTGCCTGGACCCCCCGGGGCAGGGGCAATTCACCCCTCCACTTT.

This clonotype was found many times. This rearrangement joins TRBV6-1 to TRBJ2-1; TRBD2 might be the D (6 bases). The CDR3 loop spans 15 amino acids. Trimming cost V 6 bases and J 2 bases, with 14 bases left between them. From germline, CDR1 is MNHNS and CDR2 SASEGT. Here the CDR3 reads CASSQGGPTYNEQFF. In DNA form, the CDR3 reads TGTGCCAGCAGCCAGGGAGGCCCCACCTACAATGAGCAGTTCTTC.

This clonotype appeared many times. The chain carries TRBV20-1 and TRBJ2-3; 15 bases agree with TRBD2. The CDR3 spans 16 residues. Germline trimming cut 5 bases from V and 3 bases from J; bases unmatched to any gene: 6. Germline V gene lookup returns CDR1 DFQATT and CDR2 SNEGSKA (reference sequence). Written as DNA, the CDR3 is TGCAGTGCTGCTACGGGACTAGCGGGAGGTACAGATACGCAGTATTTT. Its protein product is CSAATGLAGGTDTQYF.

This clonotype was seen many times. The rearrangement joins TRBV20-1 to TRBJ2-5; weak D call: TRBD2 (6 bases). The V and J ends lost 3 bases and 1 base respectively, with 15 bases between them. CDR1 and CDR2 (germline): DFQATT, SNEGSKA (reference sequence). The CDR3 spans 15 residues. Written as DNA, the CDR3 is TGCAGTGCTAGTATCCGGGGGACTCTCCAAGAGACCCAGTACTTC. Its protein is CSASIRGTLQETQYF.

This clonotype appeared many times. V is TRBV6-1 and J is TRBJ1-1, with TRBD1 matching over 12 bases. CDR1 is MNHNS, CDR2 SASEGT, per germline. V lost 8 bases to trimming and J lost 4 bases; unmatched junction nucleotides: 5. This CDR3 is built from 14 residues. CDR3 protein: CASSRGQGATEAFF. The CDR3 DNA sequence: TGTGCCAGCTCTAGGGGACAGGGGGCCACTGAAGCTTTCTTT.

This clonotype was observed at least ten times. For the CDR3, the DNA is TGCGCCAGCAGCTTGGTGACAGGGTTGGAGAATGAGCAGTTCTTC. Its protein is CASSLVTGLENEQFF. The V gene is TRBV5-1, the J gene TRBJ2-1, with 7 nucleotides matching TRBD1. In germline, CDR1 is SGHRS, CDR2 YFSETQ. J lost 7 bases, V lost 0 bases, and 7 bases had no gene match. The CDR3 has 15 amino acids. The full variable domain, its missing parts supplied by reference TRBV5-1 and TRBJ2-1, is KAGVTQTPRYLIKTRGQQVTLSCSPISGHRSVSWYQQTPGQGLQFLFEYFSETQRNKGNFPGRFSGRQFSNSRSEMNVSTLELGDSALYLCASSLVTGLENEQFFGPGTRLTVL.

This clonotype was detected only a few times. The V gene is TRBV18, the J gene TRBJ2-2; 11 positions agree with TRBD2. The germline CDR1 and CDR2 sequences are KGHSH and LQKENI. Trimming cost V 3 bases and J 0 bases; bases outside gene matches: 0. This CDR3 spans 16 amino acids. In nucleotides, the CDR3 is TGTGCCAGCTCACCGACTAGCGGGGCGAACACCGGGGAGCTGTTTTTT. Translation: CASSPTSGANTGELFF.